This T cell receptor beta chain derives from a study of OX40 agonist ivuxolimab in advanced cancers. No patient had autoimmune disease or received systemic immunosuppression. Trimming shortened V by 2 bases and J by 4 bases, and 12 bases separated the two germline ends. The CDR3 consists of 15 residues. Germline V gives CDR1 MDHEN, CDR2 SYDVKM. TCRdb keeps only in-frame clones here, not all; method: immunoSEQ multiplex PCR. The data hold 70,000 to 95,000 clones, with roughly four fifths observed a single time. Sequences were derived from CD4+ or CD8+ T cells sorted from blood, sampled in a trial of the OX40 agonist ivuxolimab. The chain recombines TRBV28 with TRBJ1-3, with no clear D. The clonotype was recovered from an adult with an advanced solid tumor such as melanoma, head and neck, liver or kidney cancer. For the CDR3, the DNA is TGTGCCAGCAGTTTAGGTCAGGTCACCGGAAACACCATATATTTT. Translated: CASSLGQVTGNTIYF.